This entry lists 11 T cell receptor beta chains sequenced from one sample in a study of T cell responses to AZD1222 COVID-19 vaccine. Method: immunoSEQ multiplex PCR; TCRdb's copy keeps in-frame clones and lacks some. The repertoire has about 70,000 clones, about 85% of them found once; the top ten carry 20%. This specimen was peripheral blood, taken on day 0 of AZD1222 vaccination. The receptors shown here come from an adult in good health.

The rearrangement joins TRBV5-1 to TRBJ2-3; TRBD2 agrees at 13 bases. Germline loops: CDR1 SGHRS, CDR2 YFSETQ. CDR3 size: 14 residues. The V gene end was trimmed by 7 bases and the J gene end by 4 bases; junction bases not matched to a gene: 3. CDR3 DNA sequence: TGCGCCAGCGCCGGGACTAGCGGGGCAGATACGCAGTATTTT. Residues: CASAGTSGADTQYF.

The chain joins TRBV25-1 to TRBJ1-2; possibly TRBD1 for D (6 bases). This CDR3 spans 13 amino acids. From germline, CDR1 is MGHDK and CDR2 SYGVNS. The ends were cut back, 2 bases at V and 7 bases at J, with 11 bases in the middle. CDR3 amino acids: CASSETGRGGYTF. CDR3 nucleotides: TGTGCCAGCAGTGAAACGGGCAGGGGTGGCTACACCTTC.

The V and J genes are TRBV3-1 (or the pseudogene TRBV3-2) and TRBJ2-1; TRBD2 matches 8 bases. This CDR3 has 16 residues. V lost 2 bases to trimming and J lost 0 bases; unmatched junction nucleotides: 3. Per the germline V gene, CDR1 is LGHDT and CDR2 is YNNKEL (reference sequence). The CDR3: CASSQTSGSSYNEQFF. In nucleotides, the CDR3 is TGTGCCAGCAGCCAAACCAGCGGGAGCTCCTACAATGAGCAGTTCTTC.

This chain uses TRBV12-3 or TRBV12-4 with TRBJ1-4; D is possibly TRBD1 (6 bases). The CDR3 covers 13 residues. V lost 5 bases and J lost 9, with 13 bases in between. As DNA, the CDR3 is TGTGCCAGCAGTCAACAGGGATGGCAAAAACTGTTTTTT. It codes for CASSQQGWQKLFF.

This clone has only a few counts. The rearrangement uses TRBV3-1 (or the pseudogene TRBV3-2) and TRBJ1-6, with TRBD1 matching over 8 bases. This CDR3 contains 14 residues. Germline V gene lookup returns CDR1 LGHDT and CDR2 YNNKEL (reference sequence). Trimming removed 4 bases from V and 10 bases from J; junction bases left unmatched: 6. CDR3 loop: CASSRTGPESPLHF. The CDR3 DNA is TGTGCCAGCAGCCGGACAGGGCCTGAATCACCCCTCCACTTT.

This rearrangement joins TRBV4-1 to TRBJ1-4, with D unresolved. The V gene's germline CDR1 is MGHRA and CDR2 YSYEKL. The CDR3 runs to 16 residues. V lost 5 bases and J lost 0, with 13 bases in between. CDR3 nucleotide sequence: TGCGCCAGCAGCGGCGGTCCCCAATCAACTAATGAAAAACTGTTTTTT. Its translation is CASSGGPQSTNEKLFF.

CDR3 loop: CASSLGPPQTGGQGEQYF. CDR3 nucleotides: TGTGCCAGCAGCTTAGGGCCCCCCCAAACGGGAGGGCAAGGGGAGCAGTACTTC. The chain employs TRBV7-2 and TRBJ2-7, with TRBD2 matching over 8 bases. CDR3 length: 18 amino acids. The V segment lost 1 base and the J segment 7 bases; nucleotides outside the gene matches: 18. Germline-derived CDR1 and CDR2 are SGHTA and FQGNSA.

The chain joins TRBV21-1 to TRBJ1-5; TRBD1 is the table's D call and was not checked against the DNA. TRBV21-1 is noted as a pseudogene. This CDR3 has 13 residues. The CDR3 is CASSAQGNQPQHF. The CDR3 DNA follows: TGTGCCAGCAGCGCTCAGGGGAATCAGCCCCAGCATTTT.

V gene TRBV10-2 combines with J gene TRBJ2-2; 12 nucleotides agree with TRBD2. V gave up 10 bases and J gave up 5 bases; unmatched junction bases: 8. The CDR3 consists of 15 residues. Germline CDR1 and CDR2: WSHSY and SAAADI. CDR3 sequence (DNA): TGCGCCACCCGACTAGCGGGAGCGGGGACCGGGGAGCTGTTTTTT. This codes for CATRLAGAGTGELFF.

The table lists this clone with a few counts. The CDR3 loop is CASTSGRNEAFF. The CDR3 DNA reads as TGTGCCAGCACCTCCGGACGGAATGAAGCTTTCTTT. The V gene is TRBV27, the J gene TRBJ1-1; unclear D gene. This CDR3 is 12 amino acids long. The V gene's germline CDR1 is MNHEY and CDR2 SMNVEV (reference sequence). V lost 7 bases to trimming and J lost 7 bases, with 13 bases between them.

The chain recombines TRBV7-2 with TRBJ2-5; 9 nucleotides agree with TRBD2. There are 16 residues in the CDR3. The germline gives CDR1 SGHTA, CDR2 FQGNSA. Trimming removed 5 bases from V and 2 bases from J; junction bases left unmatched: 9. CDR3 DNA sequence: TGTGCCAGCAGCCCACCGCGGCTAGCGGGACAAGAGACCCAGTACTTC. It yields the protein CASSPPRLAGQETQYF.